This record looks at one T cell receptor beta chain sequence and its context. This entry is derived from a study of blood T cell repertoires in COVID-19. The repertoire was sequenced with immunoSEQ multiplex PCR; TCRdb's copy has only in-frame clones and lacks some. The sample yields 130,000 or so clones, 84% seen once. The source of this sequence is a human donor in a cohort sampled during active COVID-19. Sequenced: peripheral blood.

The CDR3 here is CAEGGGQANTGELFF. The CDR3 bases are TGTGCCGAAGGGGGGGGACAGGCGAACACCGGGGAGCTGTTTTTT. The chain combines TRBV30 with TRBJ2-2; D is perhaps TRBD1 (8 bases). CDR1 is GTSNPN and CDR2 is SVGIG in the germline V gene (reference sequence). The V gene lost 8 bases and the J gene lost 0 bases, with 16 bases spanning the gap. The CDR3 contains 15 residues.